This T cell receptor (beta chain) was retrieved from a study of blood T cell repertoires in COVID-19. Study information: Sample material is recorded as cDNA or gDNA derived from T cells, B-cell-depleted T cells, or PBMCs.

Authors' data handling: Using reference gene primer amplification, nucleated cell counts were estimated. The table came from immunoSEQ multiplex PCR; TCRdb's copy has only in-frame clones and leaves some out. Clone size and V and J calls were adopted from that table, with D and trimming inferred from the DNA. The sample has about 360,000 clones, roughly 88% seen once; the top ten hold approximately 2%. Individuals aged about 18 to 100 years were recruited from some 26 US areas. This sequence was found in a woman in her thirties or forties with acute COVID-19. The sequencing sample was made of PBMCs or T cells enriched from blood (not recorded which).

CDR3 coding DNA: TGTGCCAGCAGCTTAGGACAGGTTTGGGGAGAGACCCAGTACTTC. Translating it yields CASSLGQVWGETQYF. The V gene is TRBV3-1 (or the pseudogene TRBV3-2), the J gene TRBJ2-5; 7 nucleotides agree with TRBD1. J gave up 4 bases and V 5 bases, and 10 bases lay outside the gene matches. There are 15 residues in the CDR3. Per germline, CDR1 LGHDT and CDR2 YNNKEL (reference sequence).